This T cell receptor beta chain was profiled in a study of T-cell memory formation after mild COVID-19. Broader study findings: There were some responding clones in pre-infection memory, which suggested that cross-reactive memory had joined.

This clonotype was detected many times. Its cognate antigen is unknown. A 5'RACE reaction primed in the constant segment made cDNA libraries of TCR alpha and TCR beta, and these carried sample barcodes and UMIs. TCRdb reanalysed the 5' RACE reads using MiXCR and keeps one entry per CDR3 protein. The sample lists 400,000 to 500,000 distinct CDR3 sequences; 15% to 25% were seen once. V gave up 4 bases and J gave up 5 bases; unmatched junction bases: 5. Germline V CDR1 and CDR2: KGHDR, SFDVKD. This CDR3 is 14 amino acids long. The V call is TRBV24-1, the J call TRBJ2-7, with TRBD2 matching over 9 bases. This sequence originates from an adult woman who had mild COVID-19 (a few samples of this study predate the infection). Cell type and time point are not known. Sequencing input: PBMCs or a T cell subset sorted from them (not recorded which). CDR3 bases: TGTGCCACCAGTGAGAGCGGGAGGAAGAACGAGCAGTACTTC. It specifies CATSESGRKNEQYF.